The TCR beta chain described here comes from a study of cytomegalovirus exposure and HLA in healthy donors. CDR1 is LNHDA, CDR2 SQIVND, per germline (reference sequence). V shed 7 bases and J shed 8 bases, with 15 bases lying between them. This CDR3 is built from 13 residues. PCR employed 60 Vbeta and 13 Jbeta primers. Clones were sequenced by immunoSEQ multiplex PCR, and TCRdb holds only the in-frame ones, with some missing. In the table there are about 210,000 clones, approximately 79% of which are singletons. Sequencing input: PBMCs. The receptor comes from a male donor in good health and CMV-seronegative. The rearrangement joins TRBV19 to TRBJ1-3; D is perhaps TRBD1 (6 bases). This chain's CDR3 is CASNLQGEHTIYF. The CDR3 coding sequence is TGTGCCAGTAACCTACAGGGAGAGCACACCATATATTTT.